What follows is one T cell receptor (beta chain) and its context. Its antigen remains unknown. This specimen comes from a study of T cells in women clearing cervical HPV infection. The wider study: Cases: HPV16-related CIN3 or worse on histology, a couple of invasive cancers.

Profiling relied on immunoSEQ multiplex PCR, and the TCRdb table lists in-frame clones only, not all of them. The sample yields about 37,000 clones, of which the top ten take up around 1.6%. Study results and limitations: T-cell numbers per sample were unknown and may explain richness differences.

Dot-blot hybridization genotyped cervical HPV amplified with MY09/MY11 PCR. Sequenced material: blood buffy coat. The TCR was taken from a woman between 18 and 70 years old with a cervical HPV16 infection that either progressed to CIN3+ or cleared (not recorded which).

The CDR3 bases that were read are TGCAGTGCTAGGGGAAAGGGGGACAGCAACTATGGC. It codes for CSARGKGDSNYG. The entire CDR3 reads CSARGKGDSNYGYTF. This chain connects TRBV20-1 to TRBJ1-2, with 7 nucleotides matching TRBD1. The read terminates 3 residues before the CDR3 end, so the remaining end is supplied by the germline J gene. CDR3 length: 15 amino acids. Germline assignment: CDR1 DFQATT and CDR2 SNEGSKA (reference sequence). The V gene end was trimmed by 3 bases and the J gene end by 2 bases; junction bases not matched to a gene: 9.